Listed below are T cell receptor beta chains from one sample, sequenced in a study of blood T cell repertoires in COVID-19. Method: immunoSEQ multiplex PCR; TCRdb's copy keeps in-frame clones and lacks some. This sample has some 230,000 clones, with 80% to 85% found just once. The sequencing sample was made of peripheral blood. The receptors were sampled from a woman aged 55-75 years with acute or convalescent COVID-19. The CDR3 runs from the conserved cysteine through the conserved F or W. A D gene is named only where the DNA matches it firmly. Clone size is stated in some rows and not others, as once, few, many or a class when expanded.

j_call,v_call,d_call,clone_size,cdr3_aa,cdr3_nt
TRBJ1-2,TRBV7-2,.,.,CASSLDLRVGGYTF,TGTGCCAGCAGCTTAGATCTCAGGGTTGGTGGCTACACCTTC
TRBJ2-7,TRBV6-2/TRBV6-3,TRBD1,.,CASSYPPKGTGLYEQYF,TGTGCCAGCAGTTACCCTCCAAAAGGGACAGGGTTATACGAGCAGTACTTC
TRBJ1-1,TRBV20-1,.,.,CAPLPNQAFF,TGCGCCCCACTGCCGAACCAAGCTTTCTTT
TRBJ2-3,TRBV5-1,TRBD2,.,CASSRSGGGSDTQYF,TGCGCCAGCAGCAGAAGCGGGGGAGGGTCAGATACGCAGTATTTT
TRBJ2-7,TRBV18,.,.,CASCGGPVDEQYF,TGTGCCAGCTGCGGAGGACCGGTCGACGAGCAGTACTTC
TRBJ1-1,TRBV30,.,.,CAWTREGNTEAFF,TGTGCCTGGACTCGGGAGGGGAACACTGAAGCTTTCTTT
TRBJ1-1,TRBV7-8,.,.,CASSSDDRWRRTEAFF,TGTGCCAGCAGCTCCGACGACAGGTGGAGGAGGACTGAAGCTTTCTTT
TRBJ2-1,TRBV19,TRBD2,.,CASSISFGLAENWNEQFF,TGTGCCAGTAGTATAAGTTTCGGACTAGCGGAGAACTGGAATGAGCAGTTCTTC
TRBJ2-3,TRBV4-1,TRBD2,.,CASSQDPGGSTDTQYF,TGCGCCAGCAGCCAAGATCCCGGGGGGAGCACAGATACGCAGTATTTT
TRBJ1-1,TRBV6-5,.,.,CASSRTGGAFF,TGTGCCAGCAGTCGGACCGGGGGAGCTTTCTTT
TRBJ2-7,TRBV5-1,TRBD2,.,CASSLAGTNEQYF,TGCGCCAGCAGCCTAGCGGGGACTAACGAGCAGTACTTC
TRBJ2-3,TRBV5-1,TRBD2,.,CASNDRGGQRDTQYF,TGCGCCAGCAACGATCGGGGGGGGCAAAGAGATACGCAGTATTTT
TRBJ1-5,TRBV18,.,.,CASSPNRDNQPQHF,TGTGCCAGCTCACCTAACAGGGACAATCAGCCCCAGCATTTT
TRBJ1-1,TRBV2,TRBD1,.,CASRPGQGRLNTEAFF,TGTGCCAGCAGGCCGGGACAGGGGAGGTTAAACACTGAAGCTTTCTTT
TRBJ1-6,TRBV5-5,.,.,CASSLTGNSPLHF,TGTGCCAGCAGCTTGACAGGAAATTCACCCCTCCACTTT
TRBJ1-1,TRBV11-2,TRBD1,.,CASSLVWAGGTEAFF,TGTGCCAGCAGCTTAGTTTGGGCAGGGGGCACTGAAGCTTTCTTT
TRBJ1-1,TRBV6-2/TRBV6-3,TRBD1,.,CASSDAGTGGTEAFF,TGTGCCAGCAGTGACGCCGGGACAGGGGGCACTGAAGCTTTCTTT
TRBJ2-2,TRBV19,.,.,CASEIRGNTGELFF,TGTGCCAGTGAAATTAGAGGGAACACCGGGGAGCTGTTTTTT
TRBJ2-7,TRBV19,TRBD2,few,CASSIAGSLPAYEQYF,TGTGCCAGTAGCATAGCGGGGAGCCTTCCCGCCTACGAGCAGTACTTC
TRBJ1-1,TRBV4-2,.,.,CASSQGVRQEGTEAFF,TGTGCCAGCAGCCAAGGGGTAAGGCAGGAGGGCACTGAAGCTTTCTTT
TRBJ2-1,TRBV7-7,.,.,CASSLDSKTYNEQFF,TGTGCCAGCAGCTTGGACAGTAAAACCTACAATGAGCAGTTCTTC
TRBJ1-1,TRBV5-1,.,.,CASSSVLNTEAFF,TGCGCCAGCAGTAGTGTATTGAACACTGAAGCTTTCTTT
TRBJ2-3,TRBV18,.,.,CASSPLASGADTQYF,TGTGCCAGCTCACCCCTAGCGTCGGGCGCAGATACGCAGTATTTT
TRBJ1-2,TRBV29-1,.,.,CSVEPGTLGGYTF,TGCAGCGTAGAACCCGGGACTTTGGGGGGCTACACCTTC